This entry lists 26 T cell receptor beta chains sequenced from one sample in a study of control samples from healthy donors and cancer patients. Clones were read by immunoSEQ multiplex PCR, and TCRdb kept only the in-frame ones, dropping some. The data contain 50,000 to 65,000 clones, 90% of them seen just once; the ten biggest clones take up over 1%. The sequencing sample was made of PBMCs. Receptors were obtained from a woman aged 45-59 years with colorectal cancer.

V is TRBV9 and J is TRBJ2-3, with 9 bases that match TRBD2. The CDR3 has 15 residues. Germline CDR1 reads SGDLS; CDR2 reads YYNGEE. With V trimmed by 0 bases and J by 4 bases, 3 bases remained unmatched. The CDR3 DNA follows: TGTGCCAGCAGCGTAGTAGCGGGAGTTGCAGATACGCAGTATTTT. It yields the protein CASSVVAGVADTQYF.

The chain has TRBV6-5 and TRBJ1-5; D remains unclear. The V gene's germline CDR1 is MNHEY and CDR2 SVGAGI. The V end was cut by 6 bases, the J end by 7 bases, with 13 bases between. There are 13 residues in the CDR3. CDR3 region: CASSYGPQQPQHF. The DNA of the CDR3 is TGTGCCAGCAGCTATGGGCCCCAACAGCCCCAGCATTTT.

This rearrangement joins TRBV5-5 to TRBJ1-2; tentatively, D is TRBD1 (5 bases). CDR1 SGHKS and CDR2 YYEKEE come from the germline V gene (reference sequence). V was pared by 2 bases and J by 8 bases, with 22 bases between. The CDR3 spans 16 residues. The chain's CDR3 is CASSFSPQGLGGGYTF. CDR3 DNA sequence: TGTGCCAGCAGCTTTTCGCCTCAGGGTCTCGGGGGAGGCTACACCTTC.

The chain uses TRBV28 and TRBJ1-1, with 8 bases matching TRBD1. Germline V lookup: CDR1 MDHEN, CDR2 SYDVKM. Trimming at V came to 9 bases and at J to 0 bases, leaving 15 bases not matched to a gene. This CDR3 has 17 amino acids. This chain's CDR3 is CASPPSGTGRMNTEAFF. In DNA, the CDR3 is TGTGCCAGTCCACCATCCGGGACAGGACGCATGAACACTGAAGCTTTCTTT.

For the CDR3, the DNA is TGTGCCAGCAGTTCTACAGGGGCCTCCCCGGGGGCTTTCTTT. This codes for CASSSTGASPGAFF. The chain uses TRBV28 and TRBJ1-1, with TRBD1 identical over 7 bases. J was trimmed by 11 bases and V by 4 bases; bases with no gene match: 13. The CDR3 sequence is 14 residues long. Germline V CDR1 and CDR2: MDHEN, SYDVKM.

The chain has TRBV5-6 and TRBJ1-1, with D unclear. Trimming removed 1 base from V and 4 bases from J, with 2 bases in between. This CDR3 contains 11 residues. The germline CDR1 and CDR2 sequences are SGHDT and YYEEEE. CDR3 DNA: TGTGCCAGCAGCTTGCGCACTGAAGCTTTCTTT. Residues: CASSLRTEAFF. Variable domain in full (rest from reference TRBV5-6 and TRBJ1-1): DAGVTQSPTHLIKTRGQQVTLRCSPKSGHDTVSWYQQALGQGPQFIFQYYEEEERQRGNFPDRFSGHQFPNYSSELNVNALLLGDSALYLCASSLRTEAFFGQGTRLTVV.

The CDR3 sequence is CASSYSRLGDEQYF. For the CDR3, the DNA is TGTGCCAGCAGTTACTCGCGACTAGGCGACGAGCAGTACTTC. This chain joins TRBV6-6 and TRBJ2-7; tentative D call: TRBD2 (6 bases). The germline V gene encodes CDR1 MNHNY and CDR2 SVGAGI (reference sequence). Trimming took 0 bases from V and 5 from J, leaving 11 bases between them. The CDR3 consists of 14 residues.

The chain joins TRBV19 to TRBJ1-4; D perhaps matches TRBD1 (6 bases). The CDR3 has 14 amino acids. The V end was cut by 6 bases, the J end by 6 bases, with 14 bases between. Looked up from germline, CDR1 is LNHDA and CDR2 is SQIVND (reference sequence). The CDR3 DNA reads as TGTGCCAGTAGGACACAGGGTTTCGATGAAAAACTGTTTTTT. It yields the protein CASRTQGFDEKLFF. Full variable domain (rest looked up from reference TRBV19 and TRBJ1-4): DGGITQSPKYLFRKEGQNVTLSCEQNLNHDAMYWYRQDPGQGLRLIYYSQIVNDFQKGDIAEGYSVSREKKESFPLTVTSAQKNPTAFYLCASRTQGFDEKLFFGSGTQLSVL.

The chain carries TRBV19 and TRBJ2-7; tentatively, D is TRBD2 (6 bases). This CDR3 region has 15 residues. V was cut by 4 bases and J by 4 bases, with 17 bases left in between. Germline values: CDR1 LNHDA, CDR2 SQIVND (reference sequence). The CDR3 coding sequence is TGTGCCAGTAGTACCCTCGAGGGACTTAGGTACGAGCAGTACTTC. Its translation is CASSTLEGLRYEQYF. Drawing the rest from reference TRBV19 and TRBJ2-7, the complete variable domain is DGGITQSPKYLFRKEGQNVTLSCEQNLNHDAMYWYRQDPGQGLRLIYYSQIVNDFQKGDIAEGYSVSREKKESFPLTVTSAQKNPTAFYLCASSTLEGLRYEQYFGPGTRLTVT.

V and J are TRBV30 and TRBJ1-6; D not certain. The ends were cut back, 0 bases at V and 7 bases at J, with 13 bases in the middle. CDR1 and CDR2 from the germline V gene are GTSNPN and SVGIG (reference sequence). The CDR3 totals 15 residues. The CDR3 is CAWSVLARGNSPLHF. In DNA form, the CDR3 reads TGTGCCTGGAGTGTGTTGGCACGCGGAAATTCACCCCTCCACTTT.

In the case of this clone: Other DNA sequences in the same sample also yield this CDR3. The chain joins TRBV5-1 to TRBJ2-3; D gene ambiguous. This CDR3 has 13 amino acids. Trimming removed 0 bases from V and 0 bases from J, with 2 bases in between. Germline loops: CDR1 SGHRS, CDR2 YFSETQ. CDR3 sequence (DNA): TGCGCCAGCAGCTTGGATAGCACAGATACGCAGTATTTT. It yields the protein CASSLDSTDTQYF. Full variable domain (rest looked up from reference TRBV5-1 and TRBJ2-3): KAGVTQTPRYLIKTRGQQVTLSCSPISGHRSVSWYQQTPGQGLQFLFEYFSETQRNKGNFPGRFSGRQFSNSRSEMNVSTLELGDSALYLCASSLDSTDTQYFGPGTRLTVL.

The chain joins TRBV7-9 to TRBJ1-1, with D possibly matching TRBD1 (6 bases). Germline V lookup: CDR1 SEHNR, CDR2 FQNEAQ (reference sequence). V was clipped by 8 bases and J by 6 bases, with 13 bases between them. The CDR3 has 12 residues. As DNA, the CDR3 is TGTGCCAGCGCCGTAGGGGGAGCTGAAGCTTTCTTT. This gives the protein CASAVGGAEAFF.

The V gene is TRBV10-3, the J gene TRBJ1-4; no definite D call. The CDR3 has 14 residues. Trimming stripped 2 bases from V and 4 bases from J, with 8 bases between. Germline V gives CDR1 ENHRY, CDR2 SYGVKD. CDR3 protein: CAISETQFNEKLFF. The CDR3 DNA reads TGTGCCATCAGTGAGACACAGTTTAATGAAAAACTGTTTTTT.

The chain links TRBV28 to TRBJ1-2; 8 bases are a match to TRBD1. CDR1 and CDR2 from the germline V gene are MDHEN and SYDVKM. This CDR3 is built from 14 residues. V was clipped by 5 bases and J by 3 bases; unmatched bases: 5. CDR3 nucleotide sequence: TGTGCCAGCAGTACGTGGGACAGGTACTATGGCTACACCTTC. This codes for CASSTWDRYYGYTF.

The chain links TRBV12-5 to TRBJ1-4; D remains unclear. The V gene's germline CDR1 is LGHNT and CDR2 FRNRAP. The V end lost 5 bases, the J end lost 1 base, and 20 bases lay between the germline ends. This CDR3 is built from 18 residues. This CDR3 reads CASGPGVTRMETNEKLFF. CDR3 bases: TGTGCTAGTGGTCCCGGGGTGACAAGGATGGAAACTAATGAAAAACTGTTTTTT.

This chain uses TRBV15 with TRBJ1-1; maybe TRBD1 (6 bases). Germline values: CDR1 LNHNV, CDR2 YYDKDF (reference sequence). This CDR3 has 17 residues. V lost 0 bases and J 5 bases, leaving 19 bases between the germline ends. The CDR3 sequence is CATSRDWVRGGRTEAFF. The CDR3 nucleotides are TGTGCCACCAGCAGAGATTGGGTTAGGGGGGGAAGAACTGAAGCTTTCTTT.

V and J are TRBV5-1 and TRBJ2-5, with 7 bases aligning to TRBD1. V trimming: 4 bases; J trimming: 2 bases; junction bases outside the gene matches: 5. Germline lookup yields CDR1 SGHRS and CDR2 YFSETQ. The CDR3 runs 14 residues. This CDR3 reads CASSGRQGQETQYF. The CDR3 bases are TGCGCCAGCAGCGGAAGACAGGGTCAAGAGACCCAGTACTTC.

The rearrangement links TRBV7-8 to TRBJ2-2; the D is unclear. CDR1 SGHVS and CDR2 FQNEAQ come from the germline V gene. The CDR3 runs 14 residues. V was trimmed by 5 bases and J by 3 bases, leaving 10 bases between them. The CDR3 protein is CASSIRQDTGELFF. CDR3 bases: TGTGCCAGCAGCATACGACAAGACACCGGGGAGCTGTTTTTT.

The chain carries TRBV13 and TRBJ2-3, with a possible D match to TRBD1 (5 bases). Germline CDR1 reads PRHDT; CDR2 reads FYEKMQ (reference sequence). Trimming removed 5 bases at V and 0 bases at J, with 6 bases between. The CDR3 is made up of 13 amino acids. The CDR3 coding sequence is TGTGCCAGCAGCCGACAGAGCACAGATACGCAGTATTTT. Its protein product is CASSRQSTDTQYF.

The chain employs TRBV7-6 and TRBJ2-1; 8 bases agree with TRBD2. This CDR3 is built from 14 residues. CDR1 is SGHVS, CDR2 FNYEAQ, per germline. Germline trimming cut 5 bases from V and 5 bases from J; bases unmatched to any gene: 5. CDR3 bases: TGTGCCAGCAGCCCTACTAGCGGCCACAATGAGCAGTTCTTC. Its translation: CASSPTSGHNEQFF. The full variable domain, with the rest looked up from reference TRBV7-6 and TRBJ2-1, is GAGVSQSPRYKVTKRGQDVALRCDPISGHVSLYWYRQALGQGPEFLTYFNYEAQQDKSGLPNDRFSAERPEGSISTLTIQRTEQRDSAMYRCASSPTSGHNEQFFGPGTRLTVL.

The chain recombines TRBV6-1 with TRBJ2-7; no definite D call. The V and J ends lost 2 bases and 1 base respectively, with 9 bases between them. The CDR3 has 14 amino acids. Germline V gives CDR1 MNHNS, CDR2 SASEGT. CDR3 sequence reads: CASSETDRSYEQYF. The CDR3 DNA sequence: TGTGCCAGCAGTGAAACAGACCGATCCTACGAGCAGTACTTC.

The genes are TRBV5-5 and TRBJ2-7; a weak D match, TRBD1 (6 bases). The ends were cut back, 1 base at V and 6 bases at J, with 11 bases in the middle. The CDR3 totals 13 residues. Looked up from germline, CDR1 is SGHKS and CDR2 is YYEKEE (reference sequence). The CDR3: CASSLQGFREQYF. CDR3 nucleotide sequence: TGTGCCAGCAGCTTGCAGGGGTTCCGCGAGCAGTACTTC.

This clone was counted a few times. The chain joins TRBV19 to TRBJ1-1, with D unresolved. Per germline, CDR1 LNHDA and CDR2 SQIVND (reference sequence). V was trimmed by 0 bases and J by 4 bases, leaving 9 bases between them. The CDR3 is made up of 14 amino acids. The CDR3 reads CASSIDLRSTEAFF. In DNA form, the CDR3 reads TGTGCCAGTAGTATAGATCTCCGGTCCACTGAAGCTTTCTTT. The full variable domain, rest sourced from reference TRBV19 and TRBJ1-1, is DGGITQSPKYLFRKEGQNVTLSCEQNLNHDAMYWYRQDPGQGLRLIYYSQIVNDFQKGDIAEGYSVSREKKESFPLTVTSAQKNPTAFYLCASSIDLRSTEAFFGQGTRLTVV.

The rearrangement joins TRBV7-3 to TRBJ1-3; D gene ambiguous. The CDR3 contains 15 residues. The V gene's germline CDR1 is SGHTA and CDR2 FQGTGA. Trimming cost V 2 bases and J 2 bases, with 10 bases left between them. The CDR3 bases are TGTGCCAGCAGCTTATATGCCCAGCCTGGAAACACCATATATTTT. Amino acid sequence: CASSLYAQPGNTIYF.

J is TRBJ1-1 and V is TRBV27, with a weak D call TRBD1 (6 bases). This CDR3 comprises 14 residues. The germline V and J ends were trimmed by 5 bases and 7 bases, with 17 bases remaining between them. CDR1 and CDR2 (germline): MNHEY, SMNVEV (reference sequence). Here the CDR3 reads CASSDRGGASEAFF. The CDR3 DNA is TGTGCCAGCAGTGACCGTGGGGGGGCTAGTGAAGCTTTCTTT.

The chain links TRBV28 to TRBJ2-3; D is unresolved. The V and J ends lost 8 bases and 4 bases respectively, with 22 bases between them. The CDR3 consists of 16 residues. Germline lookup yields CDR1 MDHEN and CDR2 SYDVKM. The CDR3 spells CASPPNDGFGADTQYF. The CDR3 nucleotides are TGTGCCAGCCCCCCGAACGACGGGTTCGGCGCAGATACGCAGTATTTT.